The present TCR beta chain was sequenced within a study of CD8 T cells in Susac syndrome. Random-hexamer reverse transcription was applied to about 0.45 to 1 ug RNA. TCR beta CDR3 was amplified by immunoSEQ multiplex PCR. This amplification extended across 54 Vbeta and 13 Jbeta segments. MiXCR, run by TCRdb on the immunoSEQ multiplex PCR reads, gives a single entry per CDR3 protein. The profile shows around 150,000 distinct CDR3 sequences, approximately 95% of them singletons. Notes on the study in general: In total CD8+ repertoires, sixteen Susac-specific public clones were detected, and CD8+ TEMRA repertoires contained four to six.

With respect to this clonotype: The antigen remains unidentified.

V shed 1 base and J 4 bases; nucleotides not matched to a gene: 6. CDR1 DFQATT and CDR2 SNEGSKA come from the germline V gene (reference sequence). CDR3 length: 14 amino acids. The chain combines TRBV20-1 with TRBJ1-1, with 7 positions matching TRBD1. The receptor was derived from a human donor with Susac syndrome. The sample was CD8+ T cells from PBMCs. In DNA form, the CDR3 reads TGCAGTGCTAGAGTTAGGGGGCAAAGCACTGAAGCTTTCTTT. Its protein is CSARVRGQSTEAFF.